The source of this T cell receptor beta chain is a study of vaccination effects on CD4 cells after COVID-19. Study-level information: Participants got two doses of BNT162b2 or mRNA-1273 vaccine. Study-level points and caveats: Marked contraction was observed in infection-induced and vaccine-induced clones late after vaccination. Convalescent patients were few in the study, and early post-infection timepoints were absent.

This clone was counted a few times. Its antigen remains unidentified. TCRdb's copy holds only in-frame clones and misses some; the assay was immunoSEQ multiplex PCR. The table records tens of thousands of clones, more than 65% of them present only once. The V gene's germline CDR1 is MNHEY and CDR2 SVGEGT. V gave up 5 bases and J gave up 4 bases; unmatched junction bases: 7. CDR3 length: 14 amino acids. Peptide-pool stimulation followed by sequencing identified expanded antigen-specific CD4+ clonotypes in the ViraFEST assay. Isolation of CD4+ T cells took place after nine to ten days of culture. It was between March and December 2020 that the person had a SARS-CoV-2 infection confirmed by PCR. Researchers assigned an HIV-1 Nef peptide pool to the negative control culture.

The receptor comes from a human donor who had a prior SARS-CoV-2 infection. The chain combines TRBV6-2 or TRBV6-3 with TRBJ1-1; 7 bases align to TRBD1. Sequences were derived from CD4+ T cells from PBMCs cultured with HIV peptides, sampled before COVID-19 vaccination. Subset meaning: HIV-1 Nef peptide pool negative control/reference culture. CDR3 protein: CASSHRQGGTEAFF. The CDR3 DNA reads as TGTGCCAGCAGTCACCGACAGGGCGGCACTGAAGCTTTCTTT.